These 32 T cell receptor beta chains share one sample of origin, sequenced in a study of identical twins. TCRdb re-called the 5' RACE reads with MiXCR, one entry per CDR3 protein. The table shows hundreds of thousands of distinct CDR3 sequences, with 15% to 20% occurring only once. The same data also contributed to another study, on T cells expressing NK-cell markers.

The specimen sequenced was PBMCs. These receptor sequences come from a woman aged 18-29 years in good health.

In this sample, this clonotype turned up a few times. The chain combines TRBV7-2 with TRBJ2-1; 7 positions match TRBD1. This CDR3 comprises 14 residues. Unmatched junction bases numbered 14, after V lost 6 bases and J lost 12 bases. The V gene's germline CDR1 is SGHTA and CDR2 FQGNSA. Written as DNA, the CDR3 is TGTGCCAGCAGTCGATCCCAAACAGGGGTTGGGCAGTTCTTC. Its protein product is CASSRSQTGVGQFF.

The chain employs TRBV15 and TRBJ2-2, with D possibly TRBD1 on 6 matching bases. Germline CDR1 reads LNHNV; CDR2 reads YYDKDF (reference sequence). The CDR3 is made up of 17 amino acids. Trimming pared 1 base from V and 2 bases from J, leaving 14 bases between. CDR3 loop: CATSRGRTGTNTGELFF. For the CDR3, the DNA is TGTGCCACCAGCAGAGGTAGAACAGGGACCAACACCGGGGAGCTGTTTTTT.

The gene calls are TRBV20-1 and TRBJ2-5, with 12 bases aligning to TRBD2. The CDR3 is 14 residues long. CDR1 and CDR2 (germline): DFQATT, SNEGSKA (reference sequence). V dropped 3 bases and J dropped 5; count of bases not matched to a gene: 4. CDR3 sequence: CSARSGLAGETQYF. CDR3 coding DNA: TGCAGTGCTAGGTCCGGACTAGCGGGGGAGACCCAGTACTTC.

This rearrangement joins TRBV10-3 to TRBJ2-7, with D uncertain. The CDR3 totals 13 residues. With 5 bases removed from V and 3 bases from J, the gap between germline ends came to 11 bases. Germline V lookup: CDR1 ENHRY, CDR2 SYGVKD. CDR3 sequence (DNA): TGTGCCATCAGTCTGGTGGGCCACTACGAGCAGTACTTC. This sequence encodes CAISLVGHYEQYF.

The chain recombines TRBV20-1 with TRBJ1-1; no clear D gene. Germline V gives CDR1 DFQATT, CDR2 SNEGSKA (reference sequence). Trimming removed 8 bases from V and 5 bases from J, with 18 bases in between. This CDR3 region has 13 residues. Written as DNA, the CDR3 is TGCAGTTCCACGGTCGGGTGGGCGACTGAAGCTTTCTTT. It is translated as CSSTVGWATEAFF.

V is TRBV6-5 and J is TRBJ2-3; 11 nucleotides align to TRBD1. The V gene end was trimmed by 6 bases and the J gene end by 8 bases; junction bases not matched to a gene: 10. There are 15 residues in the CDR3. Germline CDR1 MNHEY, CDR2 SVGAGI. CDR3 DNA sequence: TGTGCCAGCAGACTCGGGACAGGGGGTCCAGGTACGCAGTATTTT. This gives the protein CASRLGTGGPGTQYF.

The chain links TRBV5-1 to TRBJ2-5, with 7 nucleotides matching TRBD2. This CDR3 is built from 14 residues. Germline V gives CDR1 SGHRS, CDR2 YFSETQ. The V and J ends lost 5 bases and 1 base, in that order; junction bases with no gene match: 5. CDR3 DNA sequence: TGCGCCAGCAGTCTGACTAGCCCCCAAGAGACCCAGTACTTC. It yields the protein CASSLTSPQETQYF.

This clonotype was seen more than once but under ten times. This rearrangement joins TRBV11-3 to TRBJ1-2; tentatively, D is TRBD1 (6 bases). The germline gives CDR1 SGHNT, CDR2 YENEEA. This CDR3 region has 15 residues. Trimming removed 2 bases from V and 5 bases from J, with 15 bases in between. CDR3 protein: CASSLSQPRGYGYTF. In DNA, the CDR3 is TGTGCCAGCAGCTTATCGCAGCCTAGGGGGTATGGCTACACCTTC.

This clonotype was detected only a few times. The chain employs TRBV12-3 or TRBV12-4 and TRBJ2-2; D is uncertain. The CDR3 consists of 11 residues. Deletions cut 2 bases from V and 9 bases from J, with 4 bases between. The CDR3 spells CASSLWRELFF. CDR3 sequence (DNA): TGTGCCAGCAGTTTATGGAGGGAGCTGTTTTTT.

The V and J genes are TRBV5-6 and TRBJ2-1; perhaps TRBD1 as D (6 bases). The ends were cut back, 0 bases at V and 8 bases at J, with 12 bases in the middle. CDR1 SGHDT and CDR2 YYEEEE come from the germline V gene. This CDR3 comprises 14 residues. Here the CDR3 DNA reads TGTGCCAGCAGCTTGGTAGGACAGATGTATGAGCAGTTCTTC. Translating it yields CASSLVGQMYEQFF. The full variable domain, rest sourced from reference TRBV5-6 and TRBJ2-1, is DAGVTQSPTHLIKTRGQQVTLRCSPKSGHDTVSWYQQALGQGPQFIFQYYEEEERQRGNFPDRFSGHQFPNYSSELNVNALLLGDSALYLCASSLVGQMYEQFFGPGTRLTVL.

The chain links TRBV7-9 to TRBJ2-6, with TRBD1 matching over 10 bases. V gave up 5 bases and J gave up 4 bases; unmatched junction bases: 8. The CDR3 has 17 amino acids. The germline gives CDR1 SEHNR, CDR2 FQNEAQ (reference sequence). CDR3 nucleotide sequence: TGTGCCAGCAGCCCCCGACAGGGGGCGCACGGGGCCAACGTCCTGACTTTC. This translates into CASSPRQGAHGANVLTF. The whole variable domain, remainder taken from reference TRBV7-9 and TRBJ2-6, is DTGVSQNPRHKITKRGQNVTFRCDPISEHNRLYWYRQTLGQGPEFLTYFQNEAQLEKSRLLSDRFSAERPKGSFSTLEIQRTEQGDSAMYLCASSPRQGAHGANVLTFGAGSRLTVL.

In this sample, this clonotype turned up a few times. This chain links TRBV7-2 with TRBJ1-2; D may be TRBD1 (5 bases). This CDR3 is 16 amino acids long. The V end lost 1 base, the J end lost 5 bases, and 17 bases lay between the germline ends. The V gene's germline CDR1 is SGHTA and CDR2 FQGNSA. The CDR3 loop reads CASSLVTPGQGYGYTF. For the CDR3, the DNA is TGTGCCAGCAGCTTAGTGACGCCAGGGCAGGGATATGGCTACACCTTC.

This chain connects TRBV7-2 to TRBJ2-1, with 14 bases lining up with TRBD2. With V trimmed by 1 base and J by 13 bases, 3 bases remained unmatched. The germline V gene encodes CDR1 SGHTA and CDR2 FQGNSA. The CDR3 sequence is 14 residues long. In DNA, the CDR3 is TGTGCCAGCAGCTTAGTGACTAGCGGGAGGGTTCAGTTCTTC. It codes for CASSLVTSGRVQFF.

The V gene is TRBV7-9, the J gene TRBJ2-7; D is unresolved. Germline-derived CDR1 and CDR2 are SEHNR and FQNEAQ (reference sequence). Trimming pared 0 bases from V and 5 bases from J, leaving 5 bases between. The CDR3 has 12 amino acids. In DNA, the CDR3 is TGTGCCAGCAGCTTAGCCTACGACGAGCAGTACTTC. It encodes CASSLAYDEQYF.

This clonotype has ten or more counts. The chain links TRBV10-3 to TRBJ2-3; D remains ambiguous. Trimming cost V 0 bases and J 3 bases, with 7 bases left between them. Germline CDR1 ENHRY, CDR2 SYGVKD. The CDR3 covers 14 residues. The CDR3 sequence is CAISESFGTDTQYF. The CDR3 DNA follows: TGTGCCATCAGTGAGTCGTTCGGGACAGATACGCAGTATTTT.

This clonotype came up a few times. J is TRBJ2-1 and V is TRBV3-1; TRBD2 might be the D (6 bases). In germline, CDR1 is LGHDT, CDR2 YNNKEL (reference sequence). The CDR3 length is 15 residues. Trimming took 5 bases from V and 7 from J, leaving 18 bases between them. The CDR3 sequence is CASSLSRGGSNEQFF. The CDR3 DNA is TGTGCCAGCAGCTTATCGCGGGGTGGGTCGAATGAGCAGTTCTTC.

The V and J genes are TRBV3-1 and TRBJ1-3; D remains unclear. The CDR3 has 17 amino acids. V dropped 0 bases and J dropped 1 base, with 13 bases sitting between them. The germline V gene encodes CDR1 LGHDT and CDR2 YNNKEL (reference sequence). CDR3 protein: CASSQDLARLSGNTIYF. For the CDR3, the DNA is TGTGCCAGCAGCCAAGATCTTGCCCGCCTTTCTGGAAACACCATATATTTT.

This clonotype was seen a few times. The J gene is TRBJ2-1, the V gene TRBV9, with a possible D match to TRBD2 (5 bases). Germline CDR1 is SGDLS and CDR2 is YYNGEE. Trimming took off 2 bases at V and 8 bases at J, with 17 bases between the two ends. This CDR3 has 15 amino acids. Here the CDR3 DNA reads TGTGCCAGCAGCGTGACTATATCTTGGCTCGATGAGCAGTTCTTC. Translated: CASSVTISWLDEQFF.

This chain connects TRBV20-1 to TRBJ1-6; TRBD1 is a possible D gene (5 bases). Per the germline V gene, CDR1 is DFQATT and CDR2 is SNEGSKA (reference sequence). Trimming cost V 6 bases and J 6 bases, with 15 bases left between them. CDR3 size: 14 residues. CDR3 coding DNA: TGCAGTGCCCACTACAAGGGGCTTAATTCACCCCTCCACTTT. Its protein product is CSAHYKGLNSPLHF.

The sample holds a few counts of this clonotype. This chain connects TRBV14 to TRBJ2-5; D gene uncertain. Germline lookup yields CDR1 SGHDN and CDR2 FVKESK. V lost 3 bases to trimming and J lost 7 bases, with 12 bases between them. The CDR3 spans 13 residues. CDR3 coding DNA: TGTGCCAGCAGCCAGAACTCGTTAGGGACCCAGTACTTC. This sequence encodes CASSQNSLGTQYF.

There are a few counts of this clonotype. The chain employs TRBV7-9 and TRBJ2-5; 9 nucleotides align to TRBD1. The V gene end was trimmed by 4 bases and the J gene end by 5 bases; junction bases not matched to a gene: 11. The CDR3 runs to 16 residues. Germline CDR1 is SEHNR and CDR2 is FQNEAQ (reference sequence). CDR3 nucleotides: TGTGCCAGCAGCTCAGCCGGGACAGGGCTATTGGAGACCCAGTACTTC. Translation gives CASSSAGTGLLETQYF. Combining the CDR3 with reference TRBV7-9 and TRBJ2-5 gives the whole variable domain DTGVSQNPRHKITKRGQNVTFRCDPISEHNRLYWYRQTLGQGPEFLTYFQNEAQLEKSRLLSDRFSAERPKGSFSTLEIQRTEQGDSAMYLCASSSAGTGLLETQYFGPGTRLLVL.

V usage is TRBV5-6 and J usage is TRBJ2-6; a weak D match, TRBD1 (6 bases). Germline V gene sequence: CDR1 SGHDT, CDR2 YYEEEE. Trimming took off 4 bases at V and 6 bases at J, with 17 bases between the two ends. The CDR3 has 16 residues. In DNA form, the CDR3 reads TGTGCCAGCAGCCCGTCCACAGGGCGAATGGCCAACGTCCTGACTTTC. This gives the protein CASSPSTGRMANVLTF.

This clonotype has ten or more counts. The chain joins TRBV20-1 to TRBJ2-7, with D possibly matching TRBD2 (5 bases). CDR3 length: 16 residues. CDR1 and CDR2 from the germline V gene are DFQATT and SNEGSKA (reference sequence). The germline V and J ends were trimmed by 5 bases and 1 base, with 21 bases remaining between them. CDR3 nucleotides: TGCAGTGCTTTGACCTCGGACGGGATTAGTTCCTACGAGCAGTACTTC. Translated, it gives CSALTSDGISSYEQYF.

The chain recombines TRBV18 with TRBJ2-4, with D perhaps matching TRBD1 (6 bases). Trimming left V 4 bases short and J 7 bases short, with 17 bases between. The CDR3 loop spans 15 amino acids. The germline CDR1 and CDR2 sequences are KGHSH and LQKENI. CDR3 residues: CASSRTGTMENIQYF. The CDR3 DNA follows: TGTGCCAGCTCACGAACCGGGACAATGGAGAACATTCAGTACTTC.

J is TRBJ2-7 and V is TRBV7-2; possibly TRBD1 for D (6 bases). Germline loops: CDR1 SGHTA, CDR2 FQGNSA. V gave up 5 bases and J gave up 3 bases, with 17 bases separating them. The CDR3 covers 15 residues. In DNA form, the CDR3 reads TGTGCCAGCAGCCTCAGGACAGCGAAGGGCTACGAGCAGTACTTC. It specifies CASSLRTAKGYEQYF.

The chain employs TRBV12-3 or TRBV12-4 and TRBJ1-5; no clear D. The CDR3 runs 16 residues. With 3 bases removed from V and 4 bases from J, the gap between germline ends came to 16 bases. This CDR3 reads CASSFLGSVENQPQHF. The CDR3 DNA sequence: TGTGCCAGCAGTTTCCTTGGGAGTGTGGAAAATCAGCCCCAGCATTTT.

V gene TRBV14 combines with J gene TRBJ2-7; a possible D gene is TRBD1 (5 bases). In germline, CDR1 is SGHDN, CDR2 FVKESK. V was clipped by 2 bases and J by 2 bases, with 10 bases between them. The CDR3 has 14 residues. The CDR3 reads CASSQTGLPYEQYF. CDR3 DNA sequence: TGTGCCAGCAGCCAAACAGGATTACCCTACGAGCAGTACTTC. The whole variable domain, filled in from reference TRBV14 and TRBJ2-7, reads EAGVTQFPSHSVIEKGQTVTLRCDPISGHDNLYWYRRVMGKEIKFLLHFVKESKQDESGMPNNRFLAERTGGTYSTLKVQPAELEDSGVYFCASSQTGLPYEQYFGPGTRLTVT.

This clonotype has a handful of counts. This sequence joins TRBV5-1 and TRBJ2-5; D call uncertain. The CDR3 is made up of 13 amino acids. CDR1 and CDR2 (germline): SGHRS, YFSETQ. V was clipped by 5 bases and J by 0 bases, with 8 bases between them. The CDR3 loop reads CASRYRNQETQYF. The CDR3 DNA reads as TGCGCCAGCAGGTATAGGAACCAAGAGACCCAGTACTTC.

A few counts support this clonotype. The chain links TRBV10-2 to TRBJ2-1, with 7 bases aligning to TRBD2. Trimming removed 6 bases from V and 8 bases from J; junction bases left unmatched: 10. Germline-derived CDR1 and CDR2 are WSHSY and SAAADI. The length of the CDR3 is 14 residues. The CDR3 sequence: CASRLAGDGDEQFF. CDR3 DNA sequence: TGCGCCAGCAGGCTGGCGGGAGATGGGGATGAGCAGTTCTTC.

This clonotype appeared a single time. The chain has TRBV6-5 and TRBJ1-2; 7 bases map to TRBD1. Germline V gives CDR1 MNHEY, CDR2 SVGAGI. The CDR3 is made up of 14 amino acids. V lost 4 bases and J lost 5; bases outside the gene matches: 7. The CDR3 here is CASSSRDSFYGYTF. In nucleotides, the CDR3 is TGTGCCAGCAGTTCAAGGGACAGCTTTTATGGCTACACCTTC.

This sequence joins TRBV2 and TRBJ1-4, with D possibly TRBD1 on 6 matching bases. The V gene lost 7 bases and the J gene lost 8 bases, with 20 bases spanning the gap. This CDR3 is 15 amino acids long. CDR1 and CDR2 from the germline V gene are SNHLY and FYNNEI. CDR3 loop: CASKPGTRGWEKLFF. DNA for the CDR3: TGTGCCAGCAAACCCGGGACACGGGGTTGGGAAAAACTGTTTTTT.

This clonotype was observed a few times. CDR3 DNA sequence: TGCGCCAGCAGCACCAGCGGACGTTCCCAAGAGACCCAGTACTTC. Encoded protein: CASSTSGRSQETQYF. J is TRBJ2-5 and V is TRBV5-1; possible D gene TRBD2, 5 bases. The CDR3 loop spans 15 amino acids. CDR1 and CDR2 from the germline V gene are SGHRS and YFSETQ. With 4 bases removed from V and 1 base from J, the gap between germline ends came to 14 bases.